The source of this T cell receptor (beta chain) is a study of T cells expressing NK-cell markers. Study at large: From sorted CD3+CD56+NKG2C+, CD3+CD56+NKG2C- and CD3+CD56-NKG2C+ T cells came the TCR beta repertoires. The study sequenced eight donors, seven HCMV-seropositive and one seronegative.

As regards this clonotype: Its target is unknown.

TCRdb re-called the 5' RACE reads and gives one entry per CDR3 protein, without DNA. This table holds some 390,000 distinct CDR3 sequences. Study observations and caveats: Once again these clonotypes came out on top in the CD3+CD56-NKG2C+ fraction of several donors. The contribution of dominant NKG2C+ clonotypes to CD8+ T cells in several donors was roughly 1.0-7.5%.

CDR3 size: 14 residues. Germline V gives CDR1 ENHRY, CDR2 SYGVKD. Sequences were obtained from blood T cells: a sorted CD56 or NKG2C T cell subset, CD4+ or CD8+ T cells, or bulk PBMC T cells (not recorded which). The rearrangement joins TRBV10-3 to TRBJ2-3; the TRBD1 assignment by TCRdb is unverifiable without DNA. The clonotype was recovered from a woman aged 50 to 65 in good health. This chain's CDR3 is CAISEPLSTDTQYF.